This T cell receptor (beta chain) was found in a study of cytomegalovirus exposure and HLA in healthy donors. Primers: 60 Vbeta forward and 13 Jbeta reverse. Sequencing used immunoSEQ multiplex PCR; TCRdb keeps in-frame clones, though not all of them. The repertoire holds 100,000 to 150,000 clones, with around three quarters as singletons. V gave up 10 bases and J gave up 5 bases; unmatched junction bases: 8. Germline V gives CDR1 MNHNS, CDR2 SASEGT. The CDR3 spans 13 residues. This clone was seen only a few times. The chain carries TRBV6-1 and TRBJ2-7, with 10 nucleotides matching TRBD1. This TCR was recovered from a man aged 25 to 40 in good health and CMV-seropositive. The sequencing input was PBMCs. The CDR3, as DNA: TGTGCCACCCGGGACAGGGGTTTTGACGAGCAGTACTTC. Protein product: CATRDRGFDEQYF.